Detailed here is one TCR beta chain. The antigen is undetermined. The germline V and J ends were trimmed by 1 base and 4 bases, with 13 bases remaining between them. The CDR3 has 15 amino acids. Germline CDR1 and CDR2: SGHTA and FQGNSA. The data belong to a study of spatial heterogeneity in lung cancer. In the study overall: Correlation of TCR transcript counts in tumor regions with a T cell module score from matched bulk RNA-seq was strong.

Time point here: sample taken at primary tumor resection. Unsorted tumor, nontumor lung tissue or cryopreserved PBMC supplied the whole RNA. TCRdb re-derived calls from the 5' RACE reads in MiXCR, one entry per CDR3 protein. This sample has 2,000 to 3,000 distinct CDR3 sequences, with approximately 15% found just once. Findings and caveats of the study: Ubiquitous nonsynonymous mutations were tracked by counts of ubiquitous expanded TCRs, and regional ones by counts of regional expanded TCRs. In tumors, expanded intratumoral alpha and beta TCR counts tracked mutation counts.

The TCR comes from a male donor with early-stage non-small cell lung cancer. Specimen: lung tumor tissue, collected at surgery. The genes are TRBV7-2 and TRBJ1-2, with unresolved D. CDR3 sequence: CASSLDSEGSYGYTF. The DNA for the CDR3 is TGTGCCAGCAGCTTAGATTCCGAAGGTTCCTATGGCTACACCTTC.